Below are 25 T cell receptor beta chains sequenced from a single sample in a study of blood T cell repertoires in COVID-19. Clones were sequenced by immunoSEQ multiplex PCR, and TCRdb holds only the in-frame ones, with some missing. The table has over 200,000 clones, roughly 80% seen once. Sequenced sample: peripheral blood. The receptor source for this set is a human donor in a cohort sampled during active COVID-19.

The chain is built from TRBV7-2 and TRBJ2-1; TRBD2 agrees at 12 bases. Germline lookup yields CDR1 SGHTA and CDR2 FQGNSA. The J segment lost 2 bases and the V segment lost 2 bases, leaving 4 bases of the junction unmatched. This CDR3 is 17 amino acids long. CDR3 residues: CASSLRPSGRAYNEQFF. CDR3 bases: TGTGCCAGCAGCTTAAGGCCTAGCGGGAGGGCCTACAATGAGCAGTTCTTC.

This clone was recorded a few times. The chain combines TRBV24-1 with TRBJ2-2; no clear D gene. This CDR3 has 14 amino acids. The ends were cut back, 7 bases at V and 3 bases at J, with 11 bases in the middle. CDR1 is KGHDR, CDR2 SFDVKD, per germline. The CDR3 protein is CATRHQSHTGELFF. CDR3 DNA sequence: TGTGCCACCAGGCACCAGTCCCACACCGGGGAGCTGTTTTTT.

The rearrangement links TRBV6-5 to TRBJ2-7; TRBD2 matches at 10 bases. Germline V gene data show CDR1 as MNHEY and CDR2 as SVGAGI. This CDR3 spans 15 amino acids. V lost 6 bases and J lost 2; bases outside the gene matches: 7. CDR3 amino acids: CASSLTSGTPYEQYF. In DNA, the CDR3 is TGTGCCAGCAGCCTAACTAGCGGGACTCCCTACGAGCAGTACTTC.

This clone has just a few counts. The chain links TRBV7-9 to TRBJ2-5; TRBD2 agrees at 8 bases. Germline CDR1 and CDR2: SEHNR and FQNEAQ (reference sequence). The CDR3 runs to 15 residues. V lost 5 bases to trimming and J lost 5 bases; unmatched junction nucleotides: 10. The DNA of the CDR3 is TGTGCCAGCAGCCAGGGGCCTGGACTAGCTGAGACCCAGTACTTC. It encodes CASSQGPGLAETQYF.

V and J are TRBV7-2 and TRBJ1-6; D is unclear. CDR1 SGHTA and CDR2 FQGNSA come from the germline V gene. Trimming stripped 5 bases from V and 8 bases from J, with 19 bases between. This CDR3 has 16 residues. CDR3 amino acids: CASSPRGMGGHSPLHF. Here the CDR3 DNA reads TGTGCCAGCAGCCCTAGAGGGATGGGCGGCCATTCACCCCTCCACTTT.

This clone occurred once. The chain carries TRBV27 and TRBJ2-1; 9 bases align to TRBD2. This CDR3 is built from 14 residues. The V segment lost 8 bases and the J segment 3 bases; nucleotides outside the gene matches: 5. Germline-derived CDR1 and CDR2 are MNHEY and SMNVEV (reference sequence). Here the CDR3 reads CASGEREVYNEQFF. CDR3 nucleotide sequence: TGTGCCAGCGGGGAGCGGGAGGTCTACAATGAGCAGTTCTTC.

The chain is built from TRBV9 and TRBJ1-2, with D perhaps TRBD1 (5 bases). V was trimmed by 4 bases and J by 4 bases, leaving 23 bases between them. CDR3 length equals 17 residues. CDR1 SGDLS and CDR2 YYNGEE come from the germline V gene. The CDR3 sequence: CASSHPGGRVISYGYTF. CDR3 nucleotide sequence: TGTGCCAGCAGCCACCCGGGTGGCAGGGTAATATCCTATGGCTACACCTTC.

This sequence joins TRBV6-4 and TRBJ2-7, with TRBD1 identical over 11 bases. The CDR3 sequence is 16 residues long. V lost 5 bases to trimming and J lost 6 bases; unmatched junction nucleotides: 12. CDR1 is MRHNA and CDR2 is SNTAGT in the germline V gene. The CDR3 DNA is TGTGCCAGCAGTCGATCATCGGACAGGGGGCTTAGCGAGCAGTACTTC. Translation gives CASSRSSDRGLSEQYF.

This clone has just one count. The chain carries TRBV19 and TRBJ2-3, with 9 bases fitting TRBD2. J was trimmed by 3 bases and V by 4 bases; bases with no gene match: 14. Germline loops: CDR1 LNHDA, CDR2 SQIVND (reference sequence). The CDR3 runs to 18 residues. The CDR3, as DNA: TGTGCCAGTAGTACCTCCCTCGGGCGGGAGGGCCGTACAGATACGCAGTATTTT. This codes for CASSTSLGREGRTDTQYF.

The V and J genes are TRBV6-5 and TRBJ2-3; 10 bases are a match to TRBD2. The V gene's germline CDR1 is MNHEY and CDR2 SVGAGI. Losses at the gene ends were 7 bases for V and 6 bases for J; bases not matched to a gene: 7. CDR3 length equals 14 residues. The CDR3 nucleotides are TGTGCCAGCATAAGGCTAGCGGGAGACGATACGCAGTATTTT. Translating it yields CASIRLAGDDTQYF.

The chain uses TRBV9 and TRBJ1-4; 9 bases match TRBD1. The V segment lost 4 bases and the J segment 8 bases; nucleotides outside the gene matches: 9. Germline V gene data show CDR1 as SGDLS and CDR2 as YYNGEE. CDR3 length equals 15 residues. CDR3 region: CASSRQQGAREKLFF. As DNA, the CDR3 is TGTGCCAGCAGCAGACAACAGGGGGCGAGGGAAAAACTGTTTTTT.

The genes are TRBV4-1 and TRBJ1-3, with 8 bases matching TRBD1. V shed 2 bases, J shed 0 bases, and the junction held 3 bases outside the gene matches. In germline, CDR1 is MGHRA, CDR2 YSYEKL. CDR3 size: 16 residues. DNA of the CDR3: TGCGCCAGCAGCCAACCCGGGACAGGCTCTGGAAACACCATATATTTT. Its translation is CASSQPGTGSGNTIYF.

The count of this clone is one. The chain uses TRBV28 and TRBJ2-7, with 7 bases fitting TRBD2. CDR1 is MDHEN and CDR2 is SYDVKM in the germline V gene. The CDR3 consists of 15 residues. Trimming removed 3 bases from V and 4 bases from J; junction bases left unmatched: 9. CDR3 DNA: TGTGCCAGCAGTTTGGCGGGAGCGTTCCCTTACGAGCAGTACTTC. It encodes CASSLAGAFPYEQYF.

The chain employs TRBV28 and TRBJ2-5; TRBD2 agrees at 7 bases. The CDR3 has 15 residues. V lost 5 bases and J lost 3; bases outside the gene matches: 9. CDR1 is MDHEN and CDR2 is SYDVKM in the germline V gene. CDR3 bases: TGTGCCAGCAGTCGCCCGGCTAGCGGAAAAGAGACCCAGTACTTC. Its protein product is CASSRPASGKETQYF.

V and J are TRBV7-2 and TRBJ2-1; no definite D call. Trimming removed 2 bases at V and 10 bases at J, with 12 bases between. CDR1 is SGHTA, CDR2 FQGNSA, per germline. This CDR3 is 13 amino acids long. The CDR3 spells CASSLMGSKEQFF. Here the CDR3 DNA reads TGTGCCAGCAGCTTAATGGGCAGCAAGGAGCAGTTCTTC.

The chain links TRBV9 to TRBJ2-7; D uncertain. Germline V lookup: CDR1 SGDLS, CDR2 YYNGEE. The CDR3 is made up of 13 amino acids. Trimming took off 0 bases at V and 5 bases at J, with 9 bases between the two ends. The CDR3 here is CASSVDPRNEQYF. As DNA, the CDR3 is TGTGCCAGCAGCGTAGACCCGAGGAACGAGCAGTACTTC.

J is TRBJ1-6 and V is TRBV19; D unclear. Trimming stripped 3 bases from V and 10 bases from J, with 13 bases between. Germline-derived CDR1 and CDR2 are LNHDA and SQIVND (reference sequence). The CDR3 has 14 amino acids. The CDR3 sequence is CASSIDAGGSPLHF. CDR3 bases: TGTGCCAGTAGTATTGATGCGGGAGGGTCACCCCTCCACTTT.

The CDR3 nucleotides are TGTGCCAGCAGTCCTGACAGGTACGAGCAGTACTTC. Translation: CASSPDRYEQYF. This chain connects TRBV12-3 or TRBV12-4 to TRBJ2-7; D is perhaps TRBD1 (6 bases). The CDR3 extends over 12 amino acids. The germline V and J ends were trimmed by 5 bases and 4 bases, with 9 bases remaining between them.

This clone was detected a few times. The chain combines TRBV7-9 with TRBJ1-5; 8 bases match TRBD1. Per the germline V gene, CDR1 is SEHNR and CDR2 is FQNEAQ (reference sequence). The CDR3 is 14 amino acids. V trimming: 5 bases; J trimming: 7 bases; junction bases outside the gene matches: 7. The chain's CDR3 is CASSAHSGGQPQHF. Here the CDR3 DNA reads TGTGCCAGCAGCGCCCACTCAGGGGGCCAGCCCCAGCATTTT. Looking up the rest from reference TRBV7-9 and TRBJ1-5 gives the full variable domain: DTGVSQNPRHKITKRGQNVTFRCDPISEHNRLYWYRQTLGQGPEFLTYFQNEAQLEKSRLLSDRFSAERPKGSFSTLEIQRTEQGDSAMYLCASSAHSGGQPQHFGDGTRLSIL.

The CDR3, as DNA: TGTGCCAGCAGCTTAGGTGGGCTGGTGGAAGAAAAACTGTTTTTT. Amino acid sequence: CASSLGGLVEEKLFF. The rearrangement joins TRBV7-9 to TRBJ1-4, with no clear D. CDR1 and CDR2 (germline): SEHNR, FQNEAQ (reference sequence). The V end lost 1 base, the J end lost 8 bases, and 14 bases lay between the germline ends. The CDR3 length is 15 residues.

This clone occurred a few times. The V call is TRBV27, the J call TRBJ2-7, with 7 bases identical to TRBD1. Germline-derived CDR1 and CDR2 are MNHEY and SMNVEV (reference sequence). V dropped 3 bases and J dropped 5; count of bases not matched to a gene: 7. This CDR3 contains 14 residues. CDR3 nucleotides: TGTGCCAGCAGTTTTCGGGACAGTGGGGACGAGCAGTACTTC. Its protein product is CASSFRDSGDEQYF.

This clone was picked up one time. The chain couples TRBV20-1 to TRBJ1-2, with D unresolved. The V gene lost 5 bases and the J gene lost 8 bases, with 21 bases spanning the gap. Germline-derived CDR1 and CDR2 are DFQATT and SNEGSKA (reference sequence). This CDR3 comprises 14 residues. The CDR3 sequence is CSAGGLGRGGGYTF. CDR3 DNA: TGCAGTGCTGGTGGACTCGGCAGAGGAGGAGGCTACACCTTC.

The CDR3 coding sequence is TGTGCCAGCAGTCAGTCCTACAATGAGCAGTTCTTC. Translated: CASSQSYNEQFF. The gene calls are TRBV6-2 or TRBV6-3 and TRBJ2-1; unclear D gene. The CDR3 has 12 amino acids. The V and J ends lost 5 bases and 1 base respectively, with 3 bases between them. CDR1 and CDR2 (germline): MNHEY, SVGEGT.

The chain is built from TRBV7-6 and TRBJ2-7; D is possibly TRBD2 (6 bases). The CDR3 has 16 amino acids. Germline V gives CDR1 SGHVS, CDR2 FNYEAQ. Deletions cut 5 bases from V and 0 bases from J, with 17 bases between. CDR3 in amino acids: CASSAGGRERSYEQYF. The CDR3 DNA reads as TGTGCCAGCAGCGCCGGTGGGCGGGAACGCTCCTACGAGCAGTACTTC.

V and J are TRBV21-1 and TRBJ2-4; TRBD1 was called by the table and not checked on the DNA. TRBV21-1 is given as a pseudogene. The CDR3 is 18 residues long. The CDR3 region is CASSKDKGKGVAKNIQYF. The CDR3 nucleotides read TGTGCCAGCAGCAAAGATAAGGGCAAGGGGGTAGCCAAAAACATTCAGTACTTC.